This is a list of T cell receptor beta chains from one sample in a study of T cell responses to AZD1222 COVID-19 vaccine. Measured with immunoSEQ multiplex PCR; TCRdb has only the in-frame clones, and not every one. This sample yields around 140,000 clones, of which 90% to 95% are seen a single time; 0.75% to 1% belongs to the top ten. The material was peripheral blood, obtained on day 0 of MenACWY control vaccination. All receptors come from an adult in good health. Each CDR3 is given with its conserved first and last residue. Each record gives: CDR3 protein, V gene, D gene. The D gene is left open where the match is weak.

cdr3_aa: CASSLSYQRNQPQHF; v_call: TRBV7-8; d_call: -
cdr3_aa: CASSYASRGLHTF; v_call: TRBV6-6; d_call: -
cdr3_aa: CASRRREHEKLFF; v_call: TRBV5-1; d_call: -
cdr3_aa: CASSLSGDWRGYTF; v_call: TRBV7-3; d_call: -
cdr3_aa: CASKPTGTTAFF; v_call: TRBV19; d_call: -
cdr3_aa: CASSIPGRWYGYTF; v_call: TRBV19; d_call: -
cdr3_aa: CASSETPSRWEQFF; v_call: TRBV25-1; d_call: -
cdr3_aa: CASSLPGKPEAFF; v_call: TRBV5-1; d_call: -
cdr3_aa: CASDRQETNTEAFF; v_call: TRBV27; d_call: -
cdr3_aa: CASSLVGGENSPLHF; v_call: TRBV7-2; d_call: -
cdr3_aa: CASSLAGGSSGNTIYF; v_call: TRBV5-1; d_call: -
cdr3_aa: CASSLSSGSFNEQFF; v_call: TRBV27; d_call: TRBD2
cdr3_aa: CASSFRGGADSGYTF; v_call: TRBV5-4; d_call: TRBD1
cdr3_aa: CASSRTGRDTEAFF; v_call: TRBV6-2/TRBV6-3; d_call: TRBD1
cdr3_aa: CASSPRPGGTDNQPQHF; v_call: TRBV19; d_call: TRBD1
cdr3_aa: CASSPKPPPDRRYEQYF; v_call: TRBV7-6; d_call: -
cdr3_aa: CASSPGTHGYGELFF; v_call: TRBV9; d_call: -
cdr3_aa: CASSRQGDYGYTF; v_call: TRBV13; d_call: TRBD1
cdr3_aa: CASSRYSGSENNEQFF; v_call: TRBV11-2; d_call: TRBD2
cdr3_aa: CASQNRGNQPQHF; v_call: TRBV28; d_call: TRBD1
cdr3_aa: CASSEVPFPYTF; v_call: TRBV6-1; d_call: -
cdr3_aa: CARPDKVGDLTTKNIQYF; v_call: TRBV19; d_call: -
cdr3_aa: CASSYSRVAGGSYNEQFF; v_call: TRBV6-2/TRBV6-3; d_call: TRBD2
cdr3_aa: CASSSKPASGNTIYF; v_call: TRBV11-1; d_call: -
cdr3_aa: CASSLGTGSGNTIYF; v_call: TRBV5-1; d_call: TRBD1
cdr3_aa: CASSFKDYGYTF; v_call: TRBV5-5; d_call: -
cdr3_aa: CASSNDRRSSYNSPLHF; v_call: TRBV21-1; d_call: -
cdr3_aa: CASSSTGITEAFF; v_call: TRBV6-2/TRBV6-3; d_call: -
cdr3_aa: CASSSHWGDRKSSGNTIYF; v_call: TRBV9; d_call: TRBD1
cdr3_aa: CATSRVGRAYGYTF; v_call: TRBV15; d_call: -
cdr3_aa: CASSPLRGSPEQYF; v_call: TRBV2; d_call: -
cdr3_aa: CASSQDRDGNTIYF; v_call: TRBV3-1/TRBV3-2; d_call: -
cdr3_aa: CSASTGTGKHQPQHF; v_call: TRBV20-1; d_call: TRBD1